This T cell receptor (beta chain) was identified in a study of blood T cell repertoires in COVID-19. As for the study in general: The United States, Italy and Spain were the sources of the acute and convalescent COVID-19 samples.

Per the original methods: Amplification with reference gene primers provided the estimates of nucleated cell counts. Some clones are missing from TCRdb's copy, which holds only in-frame ones; the method was immunoSEQ multiplex PCR. Clone size and the V and J calls come from that table; the DNA yielded D and trimming. The sample includes around 160,000 clones, 85% to 90% of them seen just once. As regards this clone: Other DNA sequences in the sample encode the same CDR3.

Trimming removed 4 bases from V and 4 bases from J, with 10 bases in between. The CDR3 length is 13 residues. Germline V gene lookup returns CDR1 SNHLY and CDR2 FYNNEI. Individuals drawn from 24 US areas were about 18 to 100 years old. The specimen sequenced was PBMCs or T cells enriched from blood (not recorded which). V and J are TRBV2 and TRBJ1-1; D not resolved. This receptor was obtained from a woman in her thirties with acute COVID-19. The CDR3 protein is CASSAAGSTEAFF. CDR3 nucleotides: TGTGCCAGCAGTGCGGCTGGGAGCACTGAAGCTTTCTTT.